Shown below are 28 T cell receptor beta chains from a single sample sequenced in a study of blood T cell repertoires in COVID-19. Sequencing was performed with immunoSEQ multiplex PCR; in TCRdb, only in-frame clones are kept and a portion is missing. The sample lists about 70,000 clones, about three quarters occurring once. The sequencing input was peripheral blood. The receptors derive from an older man with acute or convalescent COVID-19.

J is TRBJ1-3 and V is TRBV7-8; D gene ambiguous. Germline lookup yields CDR1 SGHVS and CDR2 FQNEAQ. This CDR3 region has 15 residues. Trimming took off 6 bases at V and 0 bases at J, with 12 bases between the two ends. The CDR3: CASRGGPFSGNTIYF. CDR3 nucleotides: TGTGCCAGCAGAGGAGGACCATTCTCTGGAAACACCATATATTTT.

The V gene is TRBV19, the J gene TRBJ2-2; 7 bases align to TRBD1. Germline assignment: CDR1 LNHDA and CDR2 SQIVND (reference sequence). This CDR3 is 16 amino acids long. J lost 4 bases, V lost 8 bases, and 13 bases had no gene match. The CDR3 DNA sequence: TGTGCCAGTGGCGCGCGAGGGGGCAGGGTCACCGGGGAGCTGTTTTTT. Translating it yields CASGARGGRVTGELFF.

V and J are TRBV5-4 and TRBJ2-1; 7 nucleotides line up with TRBD2. V lost 4 bases, J lost 5 bases, and 15 bases stayed unmatched. The CDR3 has 17 amino acids. Germline loops: CDR1 SGHNT, CDR2 YYREEE (reference sequence). As DNA, the CDR3 is TGTGCCAGCAGCACCCCTCAGGCGGGGGTAGCCAACAATGAGCAGTTCTTC. Its translation: CASSTPQAGVANNEQFF.

V is TRBV10-3 and J is TRBJ2-7; TRBD1 agrees at 11 bases. Germline V gives CDR1 ENHRY, CDR2 SYGVKD. The CDR3 length is 14 residues. With 3 bases clipped from V and 3 bases from J, the junction kept 1 base outside the gene matches. DNA for the CDR3: TGTGCCATCAGTGATGGGACAGGGGGCTACGAGCAGTACTTC. It translates to CAISDGTGGYEQYF.

This sequence joins TRBV9 and TRBJ2-3, with 11 bases fitting TRBD2. The CDR3 has 20 amino acids. The germline V gene encodes CDR1 SGDLS and CDR2 YYNGEE. The trim removed 2 bases at V and 4 bases at J, leaving 18 bases unmatched. The CDR3 region has the DNA TGTGCCAGCAGCGTTCAGGGGGCTGGCGCTAGCGGGAGGTTCCCAGATACGCAGTATTTT. The encoded protein is CASSVQGAGASGRFPDTQYF.

This clone was seen a few times. The chain joins TRBV7-2 to TRBJ2-4; 14 bases are shared with TRBD2. CDR1 and CDR2 (germline): SGHTA, FQGNSA. Unmatched junction bases numbered 10, after V lost 5 bases and J lost 10 bases. There are 16 residues in the CDR3. In DNA form, the CDR3 reads TGTGCCAGCAGCCCACAACCGGGACTAGCGGGAGCGATTCAGTACTTC. Translating it yields CASSPQPGLAGAIQYF.

This clone was recorded a few times. The chain uses TRBV7-2 and TRBJ1-1; D is perhaps TRBD1 (5 bases). With 2 bases removed from V and 11 bases from J, the gap between germline ends came to 15 bases. The CDR3 is 13 residues long. Per germline, CDR1 SGHTA and CDR2 FQGNSA. CDR3 region: CASSLPGLSGAFF. The CDR3 nucleotides are TGTGCCAGCAGCTTACCGGGACTTTCTGGGGCTTTCTTT.

V usage is TRBV7-9 and J usage is TRBJ1-4; D uncertain. With 0 bases removed from V and 10 bases from J, the gap between germline ends came to 12 bases. Germline CDR1 is SEHNR and CDR2 is FQNEAQ (reference sequence). This CDR3 region has 14 residues. The DNA of the CDR3 is TGTGCCAGCAGCTTAGCGGTAGACACGGCAAAACTGTTTTTT. Translating it yields CASSLAVDTAKLFF.

This clone came up a few times. The chain uses TRBV2 and TRBJ2-5, with TRBD2 as a possible D gene (6 bases). From germline, CDR1 is SNHLY and CDR2 FYNNEI. The CDR3 sequence is 12 residues long. Trimming removed 11 bases at V and 4 bases at J, with 14 bases between. The CDR3 bases are TGTGCCGCCCCGGGAGCAAGAGAGACCCAGTACTTC. Amino acids: CAAPGARETQYF.

The chain employs TRBV4-3 and TRBJ2-6; D is unclear. V was shortened by 0 bases and J by 0 bases, with 21 bases between the two germline ends. The germline V gene has CDR1 LGHNA and CDR2 YSLEER. The length of the CDR3 is 21 residues. The CDR3 bases are TGCGCCAGCAGCCAAGATATGACCCCGCCAGGTGCCAACTCTGGGGCCAACGTCCTGACTTTC. Translated, it gives CASSQDMTPPGANSGANVLTF.

Here the CDR3 DNA reads TGTGCCAGCAGTTACCTCTACCGGGGGGGATACGAGCAGTACTTC. Amino acid sequence: CASSYLYRGGYEQYF. The chain employs TRBV6-2 or TRBV6-3 and TRBJ2-7, with 8 nucleotides matching TRBD2. The CDR3 is 15 amino acids. The germline gives CDR1 MNHEY, CDR2 SVGEGT. After removal of 2 bases from V and 4 bases from J, the junction contained 7 bases not matched to a gene.

In this sample, this clone turned up once. The V and J genes are TRBV3-1 (or the pseudogene TRBV3-2) and TRBJ2-1; TRBD2 aligns across 13 bases. Germline-derived CDR1 and CDR2 are LGHDT and YNNKEL (reference sequence). The CDR3 runs 16 residues. V lost 8 bases, J lost 6 bases, and 10 bases stayed unmatched. CDR3 protein: CASLTSGGSRGNEQFF. The CDR3 DNA reads TGTGCCAGCTTGACTAGCGGGGGGTCGAGAGGCAATGAGCAGTTCTTC.

This clone showed up just a few times. This chain joins TRBV5-4 and TRBJ1-2; D is unresolved. V was shortened by 1 base and J by 8 bases, with 9 bases between the two germline ends. The CDR3 has 12 residues. Germline V gene data show CDR1 as SGHNT and CDR2 as YYREEE (reference sequence). The CDR3 is CASSLIGLGYTF. In DNA, the CDR3 is TGTGCCAGCAGCTTGATCGGTTTGGGCTACACCTTC. Variable domain in full (rest from reference TRBV5-4 and TRBJ1-2): ETGVTQSPTHLIKTRGQQVTLRCSSQSGHNTVSWYQQALGQGPQFIFQYYREEENGRGNFPPRFSGLQFPNYSSELNVNALELDDSALYLCASSLIGLGYTFGSGTRLTVV.

This clone was picked up a small number of times. The J gene is TRBJ1-3, the V gene TRBV9; D is perhaps TRBD1 (5 bases). The length of the CDR3 is 15 residues. V lost 0 bases and J lost 4, with 11 bases in between. From germline, CDR1 is SGDLS and CDR2 YYNGEE. In nucleotides, the CDR3 is TGTGCCAGCAGCGTAGGGGCAGGGTACGGAAACACCATATATTTT. Its protein product is CASSVGAGYGNTIYF.

This chain joins TRBV24-1 and TRBJ1-1; 10 nucleotides line up with TRBD1. V shed 5 bases and J 9 bases; nucleotides not matched to a gene: 11. Germline loops: CDR1 KGHDR, CDR2 SFDVKD. This CDR3 comprises 15 residues. CDR3 sequence reads: CATSGLDRGMEKAFF. CDR3 nucleotides: TGTGCCACCAGTGGCCTGGACAGGGGGATGGAGAAAGCTTTCTTT.

Here the CDR3 DNA reads TGTGCCAGCAGCTCCCATGGGGCAGATGGCTACACCTTC. Translating gives CASSSHGADGYTF. This sequence joins TRBV3-1 (or the pseudogene TRBV3-2) and TRBJ1-2; tentatively, D is TRBD1 (5 bases). Germline V gives CDR1 LGHDT, CDR2 YNNKEL (reference sequence). This CDR3 has 13 amino acids. The V and J ends lost 5 bases and 6 bases respectively, with 13 bases between them.

The chain combines TRBV3-1 (or the pseudogene TRBV3-2) with TRBJ1-1; perhaps TRBD1 as D (6 bases). The V end was cut by 4 bases, the J end by 4 bases, with 13 bases between. The CDR3 has 14 residues. Germline V gene lookup returns CDR1 LGHDT and CDR2 YNNKEL (reference sequence). CDR3 amino acids: CASSRRQVGTEAFF. CDR3 nucleotide sequence: TGTGCCAGCAGCCGAAGACAGGTCGGCACTGAAGCTTTCTTT.

Only a few counts were recorded for this clone. The chain links TRBV7-6 to TRBJ2-1; D not resolved. CDR1 and CDR2 from the germline V gene are SGHVS and FNYEAQ. The CDR3 is 17 residues long. With 0 bases removed from V and 0 bases from J, the gap between germline ends came to 12 bases. This chain's CDR3 is CASSLAPDKSSYNEQFF. CDR3 nucleotide sequence: TGTGCCAGCAGCTTAGCTCCCGACAAAAGCTCCTACAATGAGCAGTTCTTC.

This rearrangement joins TRBV5-1 to TRBJ1-2; 10 nucleotides match TRBD1. The CDR3 contains 15 residues. The V segment lost 1 base and the J segment 5 bases; nucleotides outside the gene matches: 5. In germline, CDR1 is SGHRS, CDR2 YFSETQ. The CDR3 protein is CASSLIGQGVYGYTF. The DNA of the CDR3 is TGCGCCAGCAGCTTGATCGGACAGGGGGTGTATGGCTACACCTTC.

The CDR3 protein is CASSSPGTSGRPTSYNEQFF. CDR3 DNA sequence: TGCGCCAGCAGCTCCCCAGGGACTAGCGGGAGGCCAACATCCTACAATGAGCAGTTCTTC. This chain links TRBV5-1 with TRBJ2-1; 15 nucleotides match TRBD2. V was clipped by 3 bases and J by 1 base; unmatched bases: 11. Per the germline V gene, CDR1 is SGHRS and CDR2 is YFSETQ. The CDR3 spans 20 residues.

The CDR3 reads CAIKAGPNTGELFF. CDR3 in DNA: TGTGCCATCAAGGCGGGGCCAAACACCGGGGAGCTGTTTTTT. This chain links TRBV10-3 with TRBJ2-2; D is possibly TRBD2 (6 bases). CDR3 size: 14 residues. The V and J ends lost 7 bases and 2 bases respectively, with 11 bases between them. From germline, CDR1 is ENHRY and CDR2 SYGVKD.

This sequence joins TRBV7-9 and TRBJ2-7; D gene uncertain. This CDR3 contains 14 residues. Germline CDR1 SEHNR, CDR2 FQNEAQ (reference sequence). The ends were cut back, 1 base at V and 13 bases at J, with 20 bases in the middle. Written as DNA, the CDR3 is TGTGCCAGCAGCTTAGGGTCGGGTAAGGAATTGTTCTACTTC. It encodes CASSLGSGKELFYF.

The V call is TRBV7-2, the J call TRBJ1-1, with D tentatively TRBD1 (6 bases). This CDR3 is built from 15 residues. Germline assignment: CDR1 SGHTA and CDR2 FQGNSA. Trimming shortened V by 2 bases and J by 1 base, and 11 bases separated the two germline ends. The DNA of the CDR3 is TGTGCCAGCAGCTTATCCCCACAGGGGAACACTGAAGCTTTCTTT. It yields the protein CASSLSPQGNTEAFF. Full variable domain (outside the CDR3, taken from reference TRBV7-2 and TRBJ1-1): GAGVSQSPSNKVTEKGKDVELRCDPISGHTALYWYRQSLGQGLEFLIYFQGNSAPDKSGLPSDRFSAERTGGSVSTLTIQRTQQEDSAVYLCASSLSPQGNTEAFFGQGTRLTVV.

This chain links TRBV29-1 with TRBJ2-1, with 10 nucleotides matching TRBD2. This CDR3 comprises 14 residues. The trim removed 3 bases at V and 7 bases at J, leaving 6 bases unmatched. The germline V gene has CDR1 SQVTM and CDR2 ANQGSEA. The CDR3 DNA follows: TGCAGCGTTGACCCCCTAGCGGGAGTTAATGAGCAGTTCTTC. It yields the protein CSVDPLAGVNEQFF.

The V call is TRBV7-2, the J call TRBJ2-3; D gene unclear. The CDR3 runs to 14 residues. The V end lost 3 bases, the J end lost 1 base, and 8 bases lay between the germline ends. Germline lookup yields CDR1 SGHTA and CDR2 FQGNSA. The CDR3 bases are TGTGCCAGCAGCTTGTCCCAGGGCACAGATACGCAGTATTTT. It codes for CASSLSQGTDTQYF.

This chain uses TRBV7-9 with TRBJ2-7; tentatively, D is TRBD2 (5 bases). V was trimmed by 0 bases and J by 6 bases, leaving 9 bases between them. The CDR3 contains 13 residues. Germline lookup yields CDR1 SEHNR and CDR2 FQNEAQ (reference sequence). CDR3 nucleotide sequence: TGTGCCAGCAGCTTAGCATCTCGGGGCGAGCAGTACTTC. Protein sequence: CASSLASRGEQYF.

The V and J genes are TRBV11-3 and TRBJ2-1, with 9 bases fitting TRBD1. After removal of 1 base from V and 6 bases from J, the junction contained 4 bases not matched to a gene. This CDR3 has 15 residues. CDR1 SGHNT and CDR2 YENEEA come from the germline V gene. CDR3 amino acids: CASSLGQGGGNEQFF. The CDR3 coding sequence is TGTGCCAGCAGCTTAGGACAGGGGGGCGGCAATGAGCAGTTCTTC.

The V gene is TRBV4-2, the J gene TRBJ2-1; 8 positions match TRBD2. CDR1 is LGHNA, CDR2 YNFKEQ, per germline. CDR3 length equals 15 residues. Trimming cost V 1 base and J 5 bases; bases outside gene matches: 4. The DNA of the CDR3 is TGTGCCAGCAGCCAAGCGGGGGGGCCCGACAATGAGCAGTTCTTC. Its protein product is CASSQAGGPDNEQFF.